Detailed here is one TCR beta chain. The antigen is unknown. A much larger clone sits a single nucleotide away, making a read error possible. CDR1 is MNHNY, CDR2 SVGAGI, per germline (reference sequence). The CDR3 spans 13 residues. The V segment lost 8 bases and the J segment 4 bases; nucleotides outside the gene matches: 6. This specimen belongs to a study of T cell repertoires in cytomegalovirus infection. A single record per CDR3 protein comes from TCRdb applying MiXCR to the reads. Here the sample spans some 300,000 distinct CDR3 sequences, roughly a tenth being singletons. Study-wide results and limits: Within the response measured ex vivo, HLA-C-restricted CMV-specific TCR beta clonotypes were dominant. Carriage of CMV together with the relevant HLA was identifiable through cumulative public TCR beta family frequency.

This TCR derives from a human donor in good health (CMV status not recorded). Some clones in this sample may be carry-over from other donors' samples. The chain combines TRBV6-6 with TRBJ2-5; 8 nucleotides agree with TRBD2. The sample comprised PBMCs. The CDR3 nucleotides read TGTGCCAGCCGGGGGGGGGCCCGAGAGACCCAGTACTTC. Translation: CASRGGARETQYF.